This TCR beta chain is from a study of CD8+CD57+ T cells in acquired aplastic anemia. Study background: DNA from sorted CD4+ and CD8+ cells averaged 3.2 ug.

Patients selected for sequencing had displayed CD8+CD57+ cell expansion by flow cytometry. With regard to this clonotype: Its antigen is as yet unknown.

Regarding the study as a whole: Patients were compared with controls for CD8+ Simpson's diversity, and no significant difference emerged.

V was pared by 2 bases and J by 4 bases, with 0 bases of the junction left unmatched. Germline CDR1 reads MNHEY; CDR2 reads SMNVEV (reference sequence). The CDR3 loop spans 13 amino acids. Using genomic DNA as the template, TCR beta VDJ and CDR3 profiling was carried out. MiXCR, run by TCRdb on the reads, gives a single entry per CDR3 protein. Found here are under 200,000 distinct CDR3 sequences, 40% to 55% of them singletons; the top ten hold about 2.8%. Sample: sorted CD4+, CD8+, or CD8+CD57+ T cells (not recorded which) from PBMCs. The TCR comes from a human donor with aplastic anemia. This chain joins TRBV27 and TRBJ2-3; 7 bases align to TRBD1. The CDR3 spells CASSLQGADTQYF. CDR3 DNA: TGTGCCAGCAGTTTACAGGGGGCAGATACGCAGTATTTT.